This record concerns one T cell receptor beta chain sequence. Primers: 60 Vbeta forward and 13 Jbeta reverse. Produced via immunoSEQ multiplex PCR; TCRdb's table is partial and in-frame only. The table lists 110,000 to 150,000 clones, around three quarters of them singletons. Trimming cost V 4 bases and J 2 bases, with 12 bases left between them. The CDR3 extends over 14 amino acids. Germline V gives CDR1 SGHVS, CDR2 FQNEAQ. The data belong to a study of cytomegalovirus exposure and HLA in healthy donors. The sample comprised PBMCs. The chain carries TRBV7-8 and TRBJ2-7, with D tentatively TRBD2 (6 bases). This receptor was obtained from a woman aged 40 to 50 in good health and CMV-seronegative. In DNA form, the CDR3 reads TGTGCCAGCAGCTCTGGGACTCTCACCTACGAGCAGTACTTC. Translating gives CASSSGTLTYEQYF.